This T cell receptor (beta chain) stems from a study of radiation and T cells in renal cell carcinoma. Study summary: Nephrectomy followed 15 Gy stereotactic body radiation by 4 weeks.

This CDR3 has 15 residues. Germline assignment: CDR1 MNHNS and CDR2 SASEGT. V lost 7 bases to trimming and J lost 4 bases, with 16 bases between them. Time point of the sample: blood 2 weeks post-SBRT. Stated treatment: 15 Gy SBRT to primary tumor, nephrectomy 4 weeks later. Serial blood draws occurred at baseline and 2 and 4 weeks post-SBRT. On this clone itself: Its antigen is undetermined.

General study findings and limits: Without pretreatment biopsies, baseline tumor clonotype presence was undetermined.

Using immunoSEQ multiplex PCR, the repertoire was profiled, and TCRdb retains in-frame clones only, with some absent. This table holds 100,000 to 150,000 clones, 65% to 85% found once. The sample in question was blood, obtained from a patient whose treatment included radiotherapy and nephrectomy. The rearrangement uses TRBV6-1 and TRBJ1-4, with a weak D call TRBD1 (6 bases). The TCR sequence derives from a man aged 45-65 years with renal cell carcinoma. The CDR3 here is CASTPRQAINEKLFF. The CDR3 DNA follows: TGTGCCAGCACTCCCCGACAGGCGATTAATGAAAAACTGTTTTTT.